This T cell receptor beta chain was sequenced during a study of T cells in Graves' hyperthyroidism and ophthalmopathy. Amplified TCR beta CDR3 regions derived from RNA transcripts. HTBI primers drove first-round RT-PCR of the TCR CDR3. TCRdb analysed the multiplex PCR reads with MiXCR anew, one entry per CDR3 protein. The sample yields some 50,000 distinct CDR3 sequences, 48% seen once. In its sample, this clonotype was seen many times. Fresh peripheral blood, roughly 10 ml, was the source of the PBMCs. V lost 5 bases, J lost 4 bases, and 1 base stayed unmatched. This CDR3 comprises 14 residues. The sequenced sample consisted of blood. This chain joins TRBV12-3 or TRBV12-4 and TRBJ2-3; 12 positions agree with TRBD2. This TCR derives from a woman between 50 and 59 years old with Graves' ophthalmopathy. The CDR3 sequence is CASSRLAGADTQYF. The CDR3 DNA follows: TGTGCCAGCAGTAGACTAGCGGGGGCAGATACGCAGTATTTT.